The 28 T cell receptor beta chains below were found in one sample sequenced in a study of breast tumors, draining lymph nodes, adjacent tissues. Samples came from axillary lymph nodes draining the breast cancer. TCRdb independently ran MiXCR on the multiplex PCR reads; one entry per CDR3 protein. The sample carries 200,000 or so distinct CDR3 sequences, 31% recorded once. The sample was axillary lymph node tissue. These receptors came from a female donor with breast cancer. Some clones in this sample may be carry-over from other donors' samples.

This clonotype has ten or more counts. The rearrangement joins TRBV7-9 to TRBJ1-6; D may be TRBD1 (5 bases). This CDR3 is built from 14 residues. V was pared by 2 bases and J by 10 bases, with 12 bases between. Germline loops: CDR1 SEHNR, CDR2 FQNEAQ (reference sequence). The DNA for the CDR3 is TGTGCCAGCAGCTTAAATTCAGGGATCTCACCCCTCCACTTT. Amino acids: CASSLNSGISPLHF.

This clonotype was detected ten times or more. CDR3 DNA: TGCGCCAGCAGCCAAGACCACCCTCCGACCTTTACCACAGATACGCAGTATTTT. Protein sequence: CASSQDHPPTFTTDTQYF. The chain recombines TRBV4-1 with TRBJ2-3; D is unresolved. The V gene's germline CDR1 is MGHRA and CDR2 YSYEKL. V lost 0 bases to trimming and J lost 2 bases, with 18 bases between them. The CDR3 sequence is 18 residues long.

This clonotype was detected only a few times. The junction departs from germline at one end; a sequencing error may be responsible. The rearrangement uses TRBV20-1 and TRBJ2-5; TRBD2 might be the D (5 bases). From germline, CDR1 is DFQATT and CDR2 SNEGSKA (reference sequence). The CDR3 totals 10 residues. CDR3 protein: CSTRRETQYF. CDR3 bases: TGCAGTACTAGAAGAGAGACCCAGTACTTC.

The chain carries TRBV20-1 and TRBJ1-2; D unresolved. V was cut by 5 bases and J by 1 base, with 5 bases left in between. Germline-derived CDR1 and CDR2 are DFQATT and SNEGSKA (reference sequence). This CDR3 is 11 amino acids long. CDR3 in amino acids: CSAGINYGYTF. CDR3 coding DNA: TGCAGTGCTGGGATTAACTATGGCTACACCTTC.

In this sample, this clonotype turned up many times. The chain recombines TRBV5-1 with TRBJ2-2, with D maybe TRBD1 (6 bases). The V gene lost 0 bases and the J gene lost 4 bases, with 13 bases spanning the gap. CDR3 length: 16 residues. From germline, CDR1 is SGHRS and CDR2 YFSETQ. The CDR3 region is CASSLVPGDGTGELFF. The CDR3 region has the DNA TGCGCCAGCAGCTTGGTTCCAGGGGACGGCACCGGGGAGCTGTTTTTT.

As regards this clonotype: This clone may be a read error of a much larger clone one base away. This chain joins TRBV7-9 and TRBJ1-1; 8 bases line up with TRBD1. V was clipped by 3 bases and J by 1 base; unmatched bases: 7. The CDR3 has 16 residues. Germline-derived CDR1 and CDR2 are SEHNR and FQNEAQ (reference sequence). The CDR3 coding sequence is TGTGCCAGCAGCTTGCAAACAGGGGGAAGGAACACTGAAGCTTTCTTT. Protein: CASSLQTGGRNTEAFF.

This clonotype has only a few counts. The chain employs TRBV6-1 and TRBJ1-1, with D perhaps TRBD1 (5 bases). The CDR3 is 13 residues long. Germline CDR1 and CDR2: MNHNS and SASEGT. The V and J ends lost 6 bases and 5 bases respectively, with 13 bases between them. As DNA, the CDR3 is TGTGCCAGCAGAGGGGCACGCGGGACTGAAGCTTTCTTT. This encodes CASRGARGTEAFF.

This clonotype has a count of ten or more. The chain joins TRBV20-1 to TRBJ2-7, with 7 bases identical to TRBD2. The germline V gene encodes CDR1 DFQATT and CDR2 SNEGSKA (reference sequence). The V and J ends lost 6 bases and 3 bases, in that order; junction bases with no gene match: 8. The CDR3 covers 13 residues. The CDR3 sequence is CSASGALDYEQYF. CDR3 in DNA: TGCAGTGCCAGCGGGGCGTTAGACTACGAGCAGTACTTC.

As to this clonotype: Given a much more abundant clone one base away, this may be a read error. CDR3 amino acids: CASSSLDTHANTGELFF. The CDR3 DNA reads as TGTGCCAGCAGCTCCTTAGACACGCACGCGAACACCGGGGAGCTGTTTTTT. The V call is TRBV5-6, the J call TRBJ2-2; D not resolved. V was clipped by 3 bases and J by 0 bases, with 15 bases between them. The germline V gene encodes CDR1 SGHDT and CDR2 YYEEEE. The CDR3 runs to 17 residues.

The V call is TRBV5-5, the J call TRBJ1-5; 7 bases are a match to TRBD1. V trimming: 3 bases; J trimming: 14 bases; junction bases outside the gene matches: 8. The CDR3 length is 12 residues. Germline V CDR1 and CDR2: SGHKS, YYEKEE (reference sequence). CDR3 sequence reads: CASSSTGSYEHF. The CDR3 nucleotides are TGTGCCAGCAGCTCGACAGGGTCCTACGAGCATTTT.

For this clonotype: An end of the junction does not agree with germline; a read error may underlie this. The rearrangement uses TRBV7-8 and TRBJ1-2, with D perhaps matching TRBD1 (6 bases). The CDR3 is 15 amino acids. Germline-derived CDR1 and CDR2 are SGHVS and FQNEAQ. The CDR3 sequence: CASSLVGGPNYGYPF. CDR3 coding DNA: TGTGCCAGCAGCTTAGTCGGGGGGCCCAACTATGGCTACCCCTTC.

Ten or more counts support this clonotype. The chain has TRBV5-8 and TRBJ2-7; 12 bases agree with TRBD1. The CDR3 extends over 14 amino acids. The germline V gene has CDR1 SGHTS and CDR2 YDEGEE. After removal of 4 bases from V and 7 bases from J, the junction contained 6 bases not matched to a gene. The CDR3 DNA reads as TGTGCCAGCAGCCCCGGGACAGGGGGCAGGGAGCAGTACTTC. As protein: CASSPGTGGREQYF.

On this clonotype: One junction end does not reproduce the germline sequence, and a read error may be involved. This chain connects TRBV7-8 to TRBJ2-1, with 16 bases matching TRBD2. The V gene's germline CDR1 is SGHVS and CDR2 FQNEAQ. CDR3 size: 18 residues. Here the CDR3 reads CASSLGGTSGRGVNERFF. CDR3 DNA: TGTGCCAGCAGCTTAGGGGGGACTAGCGGGAGGGGGGTAAATGAGCGGTTCTTC.

Details on this clonotype: A much more abundant neighbour one base away suggests this may be a read error. The chain joins TRBV5-4 to TRBJ2-1, with a weak D call TRBD2 (5 bases). Trimming cost V 3 bases and J 1 base, with 14 bases left between them. CDR3 length: 16 amino acids. Germline assignment: CDR1 SGHNT and CDR2 YYREEE (reference sequence). CDR3 nucleotide sequence: TGTGCCAGCAGCTACGAGACTACCGAATCCTACAATGAGCAGTTCTTC. Translated, it gives CASSYETTESYNEQFF.

This clonotype was recorded at least ten times. The gene calls are TRBV28 and TRBJ2-1; 7 bases match TRBD2. CDR1 and CDR2 (germline): MDHEN, SYDVKM. Trimming at V came to 5 bases and at J to 3 bases, leaving 10 bases not matched to a gene. The CDR3 spans 16 residues. DNA for the CDR3: TGTGCCAGCAGTCGTGTCCCAACTAGCGTCTACAATGAGCAGTTCTTC. The encoded protein is CASSRVPTSVYNEQFF. The full variable domain, its missing parts supplied by reference TRBV28 and TRBJ2-1, is DVKVTQSSRYLVKRTGEKVFLECVQDMDHENMFWYRQDPGLGLRLIYFSYDVKMKEKGDIPEGYSVSREKKERFSLILESASTNQTSMYLCASSRVPTSVYNEQFFGPGTRLTVL.

This clonotype has a count of ten or more. The gene calls are TRBV20-1 and TRBJ2-7; 9 bases are shared with TRBD1. Germline V lookup: CDR1 DFQATT, CDR2 SNEGSKA (reference sequence). The CDR3 loop spans 15 amino acids. V shed 0 bases and J 5 bases; nucleotides not matched to a gene: 8. Here the CDR3 DNA reads TGCAGTGCTAGAGAGGGGACAGGGACCCGTGACGAGCAGTACTTC. Protein sequence: CSAREGTGTRDEQYF.

This clonotype was detected many times. At one end, the junction sequence differs from germline, possibly due to a read error. The chain has TRBV12-3 or TRBV12-4 and TRBJ1-1; D is uncertain. The CDR3 spans 13 residues. CDR3: CASSLEGNTEAFF. The CDR3 DNA reads as TGTGCCAGCAGCTTAGAGGGGAACACTGAAGCTTTCTTT.

This clonotype was seen many times. The rearrangement uses TRBV7-2 and TRBJ2-2; 8 bases fit TRBD2. From germline, CDR1 is SGHTA and CDR2 FQGNSA. Losses at the gene ends were 5 bases for V and 4 bases for J; bases not matched to a gene: 6. This CDR3 region has 15 residues. DNA of the CDR3: TGTGCCAGCAGCGGCTGGACTAGCCTCACCGGGGAGCTGTTTTTT. This sequence encodes CASSGWTSLTGELFF. The full variable domain, completed using reference TRBV7-2 and TRBJ2-2, is GAGVSQSPSNKVTEKGKDVELRCDPISGHTALYWYRQSLGQGLEFLIYFQGNSAPDKSGLPSDRFSAERTGGSVSTLTIQRTQQEDSAVYLCASSGWTSLTGELFFGEGSRLTVL.

This clonotype appeared many times. The chain is built from TRBV5-8 and TRBJ2-2; D ambiguous. V lost 4 bases to trimming and J lost 4 bases, with 5 bases between them. This CDR3 region has 12 residues. CDR1 and CDR2 (germline): SGHTS, YDEGEE. CDR3 bases: TGTGCCAGCAGCAGTAGCACCGGGGAGCTGTTTTTT. Its translation: CASSSSTGELFF.

This clonotype was observed at least ten times. The gene calls are TRBV24-1 and TRBJ1-5, with no clear D. Between the trimmed V and J ends, which lost 7 bases and 5 bases, there was a span of 8 bases. CDR3 length: 12 residues. The germline CDR1 and CDR2 sequences are KGHDR and SFDVKD. CDR3 sequence reads: CATSAGDQPQHF. CDR3 nucleotides: TGTGCCACCAGCGCCGGTGATCAGCCCCAGCATTTT.

This clonotype has just one count. This may be a read error, as it is one base from a much larger clone. The chain has TRBV5-5 and TRBJ1-5; TRBD1 is a possible D gene (6 bases). The CDR3 spans 14 residues. The germline V and J ends were trimmed by 1 base and 9 bases, with 14 bases remaining between them. Looked up from germline, CDR1 is SGHKS and CDR2 is YYEKEE (reference sequence). CDR3 bases: TGTGCCAGCAGCTTGCCCGGTCAAGGGGGGCCCCAGCATTTT. Translating gives CASSLPGQGGPQHF.

At least ten counts were recorded for this clonotype. V gene TRBV18 combines with J gene TRBJ2-1; D is unclear. The V and J ends lost 2 bases and 6 bases respectively, with 5 bases between them. Per germline, CDR1 KGHSH and CDR2 LQKENI. The length of the CDR3 is 12 residues. The CDR3 bases are TGTGCCAGCTCACCAGGGGTCAATGAGCAGTTCTTC. It translates to CASSPGVNEQFF.

Note on this clonotype: Germline is not matched at one junction end, which may reflect a read error. V is TRBV3-1 and J is TRBJ1-6; the D is unclear. In germline, CDR1 is LGHDT, CDR2 YNNKEL (reference sequence). The CDR3 sequence is 16 residues long. CDR3 coding DNA: TGCGCCAGCAGCCCCGGCCCCTGGGTTGAGGAGTCACCCCTCCACTTT. Its protein is CASSPGPWVEESPLHF.

This clonotype was seen many times. The V gene is TRBV30, the J gene TRBJ1-5; no definite D call. This CDR3 spans 15 amino acids. CDR1 GTSNPN and CDR2 SVGIG come from the germline V gene (reference sequence). The V end lost 0 bases, the J end lost 2 bases, and 11 bases lay between the germline ends. The CDR3 reads CAWSVGGHGNQPQHF. In nucleotides, the CDR3 is TGTGCCTGGAGTGTGGGTGGTCATGGCAATCAGCCCCAGCATTTT.

This clonotype has at least ten counts. This sequence joins TRBV29-1 and TRBJ2-1; perhaps TRBD2 as D (6 bases). Deletions cut 4 bases from V and 6 bases from J, with 7 bases between. Germline CDR1 is SQVTM and CDR2 is ANQGSEA. CDR3 length: 11 residues. DNA of the CDR3: TGCAGCGTTGTGGGGGGCAATGAGCAGTTCTTC. It translates to CSVVGGNEQFF.

This clonotype was detected a few times. This rearrangement joins TRBV9 to TRBJ1-1; 7 positions match TRBD1. CDR1 and CDR2 (germline): SGDLS, YYNGEE. The CDR3 totals 16 residues. Trimming at V came to 0 bases and at J to 4 bases, leaving 9 bases not matched to a gene. The CDR3 DNA sequence: TGTGCCAGCAGCGTAGGGTCTCGACAGGGATCCACTGAAGCTTTCTTT. Encoded protein: CASSVGSRQGSTEAFF.

Turning to this clonotype: In this CDR3 the conserved last residue, phenylalanine or tryptophan, is missing, so a read error is likely. The limits of the CDR3 on the DNA are not certain, so only TCRdb's listed CDR3 is given. The rearrangement joins TRBV10-3 to TRBJ1-2; the D call in the table, TRBD1, was not verified against the DNA. The CDR3 contains 8 residues when both ends are counted. Germline V gene sequence: CDR1 ENHRY, CDR2 SYGVKD. The CDR3 region is CAISERGA.

Comment on this clonotype: Because it lacks the conserved phenylalanine or tryptophan at the end, this CDR3 is likely a read error. The J gene is TRBJ2-7, the V gene TRBV20-1; D is ambiguous. Per the germline V gene, CDR1 is DFQATT and CDR2 is SNEGSKA (reference sequence). CDR3 size: 13 residues. The CDR3 DNA reads as TGCAGTGCTAGAGTTGGTTCTCTCTACGCGCAGTACTCC. Translation: CSARVGSLYAQYS.